This T cell receptor beta chain was retrieved from a study of T cell repertoires in aging, cancer and after chemotherapy (dated by TCRdb to about 2019). In the study overall: The donors fell into six age groups ranging from 30 or younger to 70 or older, and each group had at least three individuals. Healthy donor control TCR repertoires were recorded over several months to years and showed clear clonal overlap across re-sampling. Some 9 million TCR reads were contained in the full dataset. To examine immunoaging and T cell reconstitution after chemotherapy, the study profiled TCR beta repertoires in peripheral blood from healthy donors and cancer patients. Alongside some 100 healthy donors serving as a reference group, the cohort included some 220 cancer patients, of whom some 91 had hematological cancers and 120 to 130 had solid cancers.

The CDR3 covers 14 residues, taking in both the cysteine and the phenylalanine. This entry keeps only the CDR3 DNA: 42 bases, framed from base 1. Via the germline V gene (reference sequence), CDR1 is LNHNV and CDR2 YYDKDF. V loses 4 bases, J loses 0 bases, and the germline ends lie 9 bases apart. What the work shows at the level of the full study, not this receptor alone: The authors noted that the repertoire data do not allow conclusions about immunological memory after chemotherapy. Compared with age-matched healthy donors, untreated patients with either hematological or solid cancers had significantly lower TCR diversity in the blood along with higher clonality. In healthy donors, the drop in TCR diversity with age came mainly from a loss of richness, whereas in cancer patients a loss of evenness also played a part. In both cancer cohorts, the median generation probability rose over the chemotherapy interval, which suggests that the repertoire was reconstituted through rebound thymic output.

Genomic DNA extracted from peripheral blood, rather than sorted cells or RNA, was used as the source for amplification of TCR beta rearrangements. Multiplex touch-down PCR with a mixed TRB-A/B primer pool was used to amplify rearranged TRB sequences covering the V, D and J segments. Illumina adapters and sample indices were added to the amplicons in two consecutive PCR reactions performed with Phusion HS II polymerase. Amplicons were gel-purified using the NucleoSpin Gel and PCR Clean-up kit and were subsequently checked with Qubit and an Agilent 2100 Bioanalyzer. Sequencing of the libraries was done on an Illumina MiSeq with paired-end, single-indexed 600-cycle runs. Processing in the source paper ran as follows. MiXCR versions 2.12 and 3.0.5 were used to process the TRB sequences. Each unique CDR3 nucleotide sequence counted as one clone, and only productive sequences with at least two reads were retained. Shannon diversity, evenness, clonality (one minus evenness), and alpha-parameterized diversity profiles from alpha 0 to 5 were included as repertoire metrics. The IGoR algorithm was used to compute generation probabilities of clones in paired pre- and post-chemotherapy samples. Using fastp trimming at Q25 and MiXCR clonotype assembly, TCRdb reanalyzed the public sequencing data and kept in-frame beta chains. Each entry merges the rows of one CDR3 protein and shows their most common DNA and genes. The V and J calls reflect TCRdb's pipeline rather than the authors' work. This sample holds about 5,500 distinct CDR3 sequences; over 25% were observed only once. The biggest ten clones account for approximately 6.3% of the sample.

Only a few counts were recorded for this clonotype. Its antigen is still unknown. No clone much larger than this one lies a single base away; base qualities are absent. The sample taken for sequencing was blood. The sequence joins TRBV15 to TRBJ1-1; 5 matching bases give a weak D call of TRBD1. The origin of this receptor is a human donor in good health. At the DNA level, the sequence is TGTGCCACCAGCACCCGACAGTTGAACACTGAAGCTTTCTTT. This gives the protein CATSTRQLNTEAFF.